A single T cell receptor (beta chain) is shown here with its context. The junction shows a germline mismatch at one end, possibly a read error. This entry comes from a study of cytomegalovirus exposure and HLA in healthy donors. This CDR3 spans 14 amino acids. Germline CDR1 and CDR2: SEHNR and FQNEAQ (reference sequence). The PCR had 60 Vbeta and 13 Jbeta primers. Repertoires were generated with immunoSEQ multiplex PCR, while TCRdb's copy carries only in-frame clones and drops some. The sample holds roughly 240,000 clones; 82% are singletons and the top ten take 5% to 6.5%. The gene calls are TRBV7-9 and TRBJ2-7; perhaps TRBD2 as D (6 bases). Input material: PBMCs. This sequence originates from a woman aged 40-49 years in good health and CMV-seropositive. CDR3 in amino acids: CSSSFGGETYEQYF. In DNA, the CDR3 is TGTTCCAGCAGCTTCGGCGGGGAAACGTACGAGCAGTACTTC.